One sample yielded the 24 T cell receptor beta chains listed below, sequenced in a study of human T cells and chemical hapten exposure. Using its own MiXCR run on the 5' RACE reads, TCRdb lists one record per CDR3 protein. This sample carries tens of thousands of distinct CDR3 sequences, 6% to 8.5% of them seen once, and the ten largest clones take 2% to 2.5%. Unfractionated whole blood yielded the extracted total RNA. The source is a male donor in good health.

The sample holds many counts of this clonotype. This chain links TRBV10-3 with TRBJ2-2; 10 nucleotides line up with TRBD2. Germline trimming cut 8 bases from V and 4 bases from J; bases unmatched to any gene: 7. The CDR3 has 15 residues. In germline, CDR1 is ENHRY, CDR2 SYGVKD. This CDR3 is CAIQASGGLTGELFF. In DNA, the CDR3 is TGTGCCATCCAGGCTAGCGGGGGACTCACCGGGGAGCTGTTTTTT.

This clonotype was counted a few times. The chain employs TRBV5-6 and TRBJ1-2; unclear D gene. The CDR3 sequence is 13 residues long. The V and J ends lost 0 bases and 6 bases respectively, with 9 bases between them. CDR1 is SGHDT, CDR2 YYEEEE, per germline. CDR3 coding DNA: TGTGCCAGCAGCTTGGGACGGAATAATGGCTACACCTTC. This encodes CASSLGRNNGYTF.

The V call is TRBV15, the J call TRBJ2-7, with TRBD2 identical over 10 bases. Losses at the gene ends were 1 base for V and 12 bases for J; bases not matched to a gene: 9. Germline CDR1 is LNHNV and CDR2 is YYDKDF (reference sequence). The CDR3 extends over 14 amino acids. DNA for the CDR3: TGTGCCACCAGCAGAGGGCTAGCGGGGGACTTGAGGTACTTC. It is translated as CATSRGLAGDLRYF.

This clonotype has just a few counts. The genes are TRBV6-6 and TRBJ2-3, with 13 bases that match TRBD2. V dropped 4 bases and J dropped 5; count of bases not matched to a gene: 6. Germline assignment: CDR1 MNHNY and CDR2 SVGAGI (reference sequence). This CDR3 comprises 16 residues. Here the CDR3 reads CASSFTSGGAQDTQYF. CDR3 sequence (DNA): TGTGCCAGCAGTTTCACTAGCGGGGGGGCCCAAGATACGCAGTATTTT.

This clonotype was found many times. This chain links TRBV29-1 with TRBJ2-5; D possibly corresponds to TRBD1 (7 bases). This CDR3 is 12 amino acids long. Trimming shortened V by 1 base and J by 7 bases, and 10 bases separated the two germline ends. Looked up from germline, CDR1 is SQVTM and CDR2 is ANQGSEA. Here the CDR3 reads CSVEGQGGTQYF. The CDR3 region has the DNA TGCAGCGTTGAAGGGCAGGGGGGGACCCAGTACTTC.

The V gene is TRBV7-2, the J gene TRBJ1-1; no clear D gene. Between the trimmed V and J ends, which lost 8 bases and 7 bases, there was a span of 20 bases. The CDR3 sequence is 14 residues long. Germline V gene data show CDR1 as SGHTA and CDR2 as FQGNSA. DNA for the CDR3: TGTGCCAGCGCCACCTCTAGAACGGTGGGTGAAGCTTTCTTT. It encodes CASATSRTVGEAFF.

Many counts were recorded for this clonotype. V and J are TRBV6-2 or TRBV6-3 and TRBJ2-1; D unclear. CDR1 is MNHEY and CDR2 is SVGEGT in the germline V gene. The V end lost 4 bases, the J end lost 3 bases, and 13 bases lay between the germline ends. The CDR3 sequence is 15 residues long. CDR3 sequence reads: CASSFLDGFYNEQFF. The CDR3 nucleotides read TGTGCCAGCAGTTTCTTGGACGGGTTCTACAATGAGCAGTTCTTC.

The chain links TRBV7-8 to TRBJ2-1, with TRBD1 matching over 7 bases. In germline, CDR1 is SGHVS, CDR2 FQNEAQ. The CDR3 is 15 residues long. Trimming took 5 bases from V and 6 from J; bases not matched to a gene: 10. CDR3 DNA sequence: TGTGCCAGCAGCCCCTACCGGGACAGACCCAATGAGCAGTTCTTC. Amino acid sequence: CASSPYRDRPNEQFF. Using reference TRBV7-8 and TRBJ2-1 for the parts outside the CDR3, the full variable domain is GAGVSQSPRYKVAKRGQDVALRCDPISGHVSLFWYQQALGQGPEFLTYFQNEAQLDKSGLPSDRFFAERPEGSVSTLKIQRTQQEDSAVYLCASSPYRDRPNEQFFGPGTRLTVL.

This clonotype occurred a few times. V is TRBV7-9 and J is TRBJ1-6; D gene unclear. Germline loops: CDR1 SEHNR, CDR2 FQNEAQ (reference sequence). V was shortened by 1 base and J by 6 bases, with 7 bases between the two germline ends. The CDR3 length is 14 residues. CDR3 loop: CASSLEQPNSPLHF. CDR3 bases: TGTGCCAGCAGCTTAGAACAGCCTAATTCACCCCTCCACTTT.

This clonotype was observed a few times. The J gene is TRBJ2-7, the V gene TRBV5-1, with TRBD2 matching 8 bases. Germline loops: CDR1 SGHRS, CDR2 YFSETQ. V gave up 3 bases and J gave up 4 bases; unmatched junction bases: 12. CDR3 length equals 16 residues. DNA for the CDR3: TGCGCCAGCAGCTCGAGGGGGAGCGGGAGAGGGTACGAGCAGTACTTC. As protein: CASSSRGSGRGYEQYF. The full variable domain, completed using reference TRBV5-1 and TRBJ2-7, is KAGVTQTPRYLIKTRGQQVTLSCSPISGHRSVSWYQQTPGQGLQFLFEYFSETQRNKGNFPGRFSGRQFSNSRSEMNVSTLELGDSALYLCASSSRGSGRGYEQYFGPGTRLTVT.

The chain joins TRBV7-9 to TRBJ1-1, with no clear D. This CDR3 has 13 amino acids. V was cut by 5 bases and J by 5 bases, with 12 bases left in between. CDR1 and CDR2 (germline): SEHNR, FQNEAQ (reference sequence). The CDR3 DNA follows: TGTGCCAGCAGCATAGGAGTGGAAACTGAAGCTTTCTTT. As protein: CASSIGVETEAFF. Full variable domain (outside the CDR3, taken from reference TRBV7-9 and TRBJ1-1): DTGVSQNPRHKITKRGQNVTFRCDPISEHNRLYWYRQTLGQGPEFLTYFQNEAQLEKSRLLSDRFSAERPKGSFSTLEIQRTEQGDSAMYLCASSIGVETEAFFGQGTRLTVV.

This clonotype was seen many times. The rearrangement links TRBV6-2 or TRBV6-3 to TRBJ2-5; D possibly corresponds to TRBD1 (6 bases). The germline V and J ends were trimmed by 2 bases and 3 bases, with 10 bases remaining between them. Germline loops: CDR1 MNHEY, CDR2 SVGEGT. CDR3 length equals 14 residues. CDR3 nucleotide sequence: TGTGCCAGCAGTTACGAGGACAGAGAAGAGACCCAGTACTTC. This codes for CASSYEDREETQYF.

This clonotype was seen at least ten times. V and J are TRBV29-1 and TRBJ1-1; 7 bases map to TRBD1. Germline CDR1 and CDR2: SQVTM and ANQGSEA. After removal of 5 bases from V and 5 bases from J, the junction contained 5 bases not matched to a gene. The CDR3 contains 12 residues. The CDR3 here is CSVYRGVTEAFF. The CDR3 nucleotides are TGCAGCGTTTACAGGGGAGTTACTGAAGCTTTCTTT.

This clonotype was counted ten times or more. The chain's CDR3 is CASSALAGAPNTGELFF. As DNA, the CDR3 is TGTGCCAGCAGTGCGTTAGCGGGGGCCCCGAACACCGGGGAGCTGTTTTTT. The rearrangement joins TRBV2 to TRBJ2-2; 9 positions agree with TRBD2. Trimming took 4 bases from V and 0 from J; bases not matched to a gene: 6. CDR1 and CDR2 from the germline V gene are SNHLY and FYNNEI. The CDR3 is made up of 17 amino acids.

This clonotype has only a few counts. The V call is TRBV2, the J call TRBJ1-6; the D is unclear. Germline V lookup: CDR1 SNHLY, CDR2 FYNNEI. The V end was cut by 5 bases, the J end by 2 bases, with 10 bases between. The CDR3 extends over 15 amino acids. CDR3 sequence (DNA): TGTGCCAGCAGTTTCGGCCAGACCTATAATTCACCCCTCCACTTT. Translating it yields CASSFGQTYNSPLHF.

The chain's CDR3 is CASSYISTGELFF. The CDR3, as DNA: TGTGCCAGCAGTTACATCTCCACCGGGGAGCTGTTTTTT. J is TRBJ2-2 and V is TRBV6-2 or TRBV6-3; no clear D. This CDR3 has 13 amino acids. Germline lookup yields CDR1 MNHEY and CDR2 SVGEGT. V was clipped by 2 bases and J by 4 bases, with 5 bases between them.

This clonotype was found many times. V usage is TRBV6-1 and J usage is TRBJ2-6; the D is unclear. CDR1 and CDR2 (germline): MNHNS, SASEGT. V was pared by 0 bases and J by 0 bases, with 3 bases between. The CDR3 is 15 residues long. CDR3 protein: CASSEADSGANVLTF. In DNA form, the CDR3 reads TGTGCCAGCAGTGAAGCAGACTCTGGGGCCAACGTCCTGACTTTC.

This chain links TRBV18 with TRBJ2-7; D is perhaps TRBD2 (6 bases). The CDR3 runs to 19 residues. CDR1 and CDR2 from the germline V gene are KGHSH and LQKENI. V lost 3 bases to trimming and J lost 1 base, with 25 bases between them. CDR3 nucleotides: TGTGCCAGCTCACCCCCCCCTAGCGAGAGTGGATCGAATTCCTACGAGCAGTACTTC. Protein: CASSPPPSESGSNSYEQYF.

The CDR3 DNA sequence: TGCGCCAGCAGCTTAGCGGGACTCTACAATGAGCAGTTCTTC. Amino acid sequence: CASSLAGLYNEQFF. The rearrangement uses TRBV5-1 and TRBJ2-1; TRBD2 matches at 7 bases. With 2 bases clipped from V and 3 bases from J, the junction kept 2 bases outside the gene matches. This CDR3 spans 14 amino acids. CDR1 and CDR2 (germline): SGHRS, YFSETQ.

The V and J genes are TRBV6-5 and TRBJ2-7; D is unresolved. CDR1 and CDR2 (germline): MNHEY, SVGAGI. Trimming cost V 0 bases and J 3 bases, with 15 bases left between them. The CDR3 length is 16 residues. For the CDR3, the DNA is TGTGCCAGCAGTTACTCCGCTTCCAGGCGCCACTACGAGCAGTACTTC. It translates to CASSYSASRRHYEQYF.

This clonotype was found many times. This chain joins TRBV7-2 and TRBJ2-7; TRBD1 aligns across 7 bases. Germline lookup yields CDR1 SGHTA and CDR2 FQGNSA. The trim removed 5 bases at V and 0 bases at J, leaving 7 bases unmatched. This CDR3 region has 15 residues. The CDR3 DNA is TGTGCCAGCAGCCCAGGGACAGCTACCTCCTACGAGCAGTACTTC. This translates into CASSPGTATSYEQYF.

This clonotype was seen only a few times. The chain has TRBV6-2 or TRBV6-3 and TRBJ1-2; the D gene is possibly TRBD1 (6 bases). The germline V gene has CDR1 MNHEY and CDR2 SVGEGT. Trimming took 7 bases from V and 2 from J, leaving 14 bases between them. This CDR3 region has 14 residues. The CDR3 nucleotides are TGTGCCAGCAAGAGGACAGCCATCAACTATGGCTACACCTTC. This translates into CASKRTAINYGYTF.

This clonotype was recorded at least ten times. This chain connects TRBV6-2 or TRBV6-3 to TRBJ2-7; the D is unclear. Looked up from germline, CDR1 is MNHEY and CDR2 is SVGEGT. The CDR3 runs to 14 residues. The V gene lost 1 base and the J gene lost 2 bases, with 9 bases spanning the gap. The CDR3 here is CASSYYSTPYEQYF. The DNA of the CDR3 is TGTGCCAGCAGTTACTACTCCACTCCCTACGAGCAGTACTTC.

This clonotype showed up many times. The CDR3 sequence is CSVEGGAREQYF. CDR3 in DNA: TGCAGCGTTGAAGGGGGCGCACGGGAGCAGTACTTC. The chain employs TRBV29-1 and TRBJ2-7; possible D gene TRBD1, 5 bases. V lost 1 base to trimming and J lost 7 bases, with 11 bases between them. This CDR3 contains 12 residues. Per germline, CDR1 SQVTM and CDR2 ANQGSEA.